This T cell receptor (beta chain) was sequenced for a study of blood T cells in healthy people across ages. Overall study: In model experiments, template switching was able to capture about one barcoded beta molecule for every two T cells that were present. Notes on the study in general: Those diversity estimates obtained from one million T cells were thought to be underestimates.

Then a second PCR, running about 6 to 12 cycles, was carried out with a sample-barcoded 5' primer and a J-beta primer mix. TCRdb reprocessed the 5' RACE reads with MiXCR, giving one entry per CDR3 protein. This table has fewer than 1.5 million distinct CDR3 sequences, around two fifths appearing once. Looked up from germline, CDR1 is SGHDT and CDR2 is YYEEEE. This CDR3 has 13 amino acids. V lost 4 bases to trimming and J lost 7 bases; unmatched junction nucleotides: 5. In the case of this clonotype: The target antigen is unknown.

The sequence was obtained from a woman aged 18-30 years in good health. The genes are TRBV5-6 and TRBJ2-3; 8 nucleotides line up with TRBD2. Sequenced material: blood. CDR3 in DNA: TGTGCCAGCAGCCCGGGGGGGGAAAATACGCAGTATTTT. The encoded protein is CASSPGGENTQYF. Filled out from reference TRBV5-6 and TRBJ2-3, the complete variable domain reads DAGVTQSPTHLIKTRGQQVTLRCSPKSGHDTVSWYQQALGQGPQFIFQYYEEEERQRGNFPDRFSGHQFPNYSSELNVNALLLGDSALYLCASSPGGENTQYFGPGTRLTVL.